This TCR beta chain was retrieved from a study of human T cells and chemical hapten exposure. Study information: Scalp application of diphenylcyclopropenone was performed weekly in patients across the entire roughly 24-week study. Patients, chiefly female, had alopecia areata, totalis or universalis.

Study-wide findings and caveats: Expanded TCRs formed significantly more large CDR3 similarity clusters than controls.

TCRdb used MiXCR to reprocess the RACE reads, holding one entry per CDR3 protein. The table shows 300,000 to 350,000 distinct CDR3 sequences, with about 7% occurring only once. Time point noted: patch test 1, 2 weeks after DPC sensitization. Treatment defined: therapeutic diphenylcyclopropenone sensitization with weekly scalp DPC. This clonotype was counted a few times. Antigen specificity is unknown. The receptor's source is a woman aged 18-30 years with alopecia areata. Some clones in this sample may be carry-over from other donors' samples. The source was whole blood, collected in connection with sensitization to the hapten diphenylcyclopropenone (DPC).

The CDR3 DNA reads as TGTGCCAGCAGTGCCCCTCCGGGGGGCTTTACGCAGTATTTT. Protein: CASSAPPGGFTQYF. The V and J genes are TRBV6-2 or TRBV6-3 and TRBJ2-3, with D perhaps matching TRBD2 (7 bases). Trimming pared 5 bases from V and 8 bases from J, leaving 17 bases between. This CDR3 comprises 14 residues. Per the germline V gene, CDR1 is MNHEY and CDR2 is SVGEGT.